A single sample gave rise to the 15 T cell receptor beta chains below, sequenced in a study of breast tumors, draining lymph nodes, adjacent tissues. The lymph nodes were axillary draining lymph nodes from breast cancer patients. TCRdb used MiXCR to reprocess the multiplex PCR reads, holding one entry per CDR3 protein. The table has about 130,000 distinct CDR3 sequences, 20% seen once. The source material was axillary lymph node tissue. Receptors were obtained from a female donor with breast cancer. Some clones in this sample may be carry-over from other donors' samples.

The V gene is TRBV30, the J gene TRBJ2-7, with D tentatively TRBD1 or TRBD2 (5 bases each). The V gene lost 5 bases and the J gene lost 5 bases, with 10 bases spanning the gap. This CDR3 has 11 amino acids. Germline-derived CDR1 and CDR2 are GTSNPN and SVGIG (reference sequence). CDR3 sequence reads: CAWGRGHEQYF. The CDR3 DNA sequence: TGTGCCTGGGGCCGGGGCCACGAGCAGTACTTC.

This clonotype occurred many times. V usage is TRBV7-2 and J usage is TRBJ2-1; D may be TRBD1 (6 bases). V was cut by 5 bases and J by 6 bases, with 14 bases left in between. CDR1 and CDR2 (germline): SGHTA, FQGNSA. CDR3 length equals 14 residues. CDR3: CASSTYTGSNEQFF. The CDR3, as DNA: TGTGCCAGCAGCACCTATACAGGGTCCAATGAGCAGTTCTTC. The full variable domain, completed using reference TRBV7-2 and TRBJ2-1, is GAGVSQSPSNKVTEKGKDVELRCDPISGHTALYWYRQSLGQGLEFLIYFQGNSAPDKSGLPSDRFSAERTGGSVSTLTIQRTQQEDSAVYLCASSTYTGSNEQFFGPGTRLTVL.

The sample holds many counts of this clonotype. The rearrangement joins TRBV19 to TRBJ1-6, with 10 bases that match TRBD1. The germline CDR1 and CDR2 sequences are LNHDA and SQIVND (reference sequence). The CDR3 runs 14 residues. V shed 6 bases and J 9 bases; nucleotides not matched to a gene: 5. In DNA, the CDR3 is TGTGCCAGTAGAGGGACAGGGGATTTTTCACCCCTCCACTTT. This translates into CASRGTGDFSPLHF.

This clonotype was detected a few times. V gene TRBV7-2 combines with J gene TRBJ2-6, with 9 positions matching TRBD1. CDR1 SGHTA and CDR2 FQGNSA come from the germline V gene. The trim removed 4 bases at V and 0 bases at J, leaving 4 bases unmatched. The CDR3 has 17 amino acids. This CDR3 reads CASSWGQGRSGANVLTF. DNA for the CDR3: TGTGCCAGCAGCTGGGGACAGGGCCGCTCTGGGGCCAACGTCCTGACTTTC. Full variable domain (outside the CDR3, taken from reference TRBV7-2 and TRBJ2-6): GAGVSQSPSNKVTEKGKDVELRCDPISGHTALYWYRQSLGQGLEFLIYFQGNSAPDKSGLPSDRFSAERTGGSVSTLTIQRTQQEDSAVYLCASSWGQGRSGANVLTFGAGSRLTVL.

This clonotype has ten or more counts. The chain is built from TRBV18 and TRBJ1-6; D is ambiguous. This CDR3 comprises 16 residues. Germline loops: CDR1 KGHSH, CDR2 LQKENI. The germline V and J ends were trimmed by 2 bases and 5 bases, with 13 bases remaining between them. This CDR3 reads CASSPGRVGHNSPLHF. The DNA of the CDR3 is TGTGCCAGCTCACCAGGACGAGTAGGGCATAATTCACCCCTCCACTTT.

Notes on this clonotype: A read error may explain this, as a much larger clone is one base away. The chain has TRBV3-1 and TRBJ2-7; D remains ambiguous. CDR3 length equals 14 residues. CDR1 and CDR2 from the germline V gene are LGHDT and YNNKEL (reference sequence). The CDR3 region is CARSQTLGGYEQYF. The CDR3, as DNA: TGTGCCCGCAGCCAAACCCTCGGTGGCTACGAGCAGTACTTC.

There are many counts of this clonotype. The chain recombines TRBV4-1 with TRBJ1-6; no definite D call. Trimming stripped 1 base from V and 8 bases from J, with 15 bases between. This CDR3 region has 16 residues. CDR1 and CDR2 (germline): MGHRA, YSYEKL. In DNA form, the CDR3 reads TGCGCCAGCAGCCAAGCTGAGGACCCTAGGTATTCACCCCTCCACTTT. Amino acids: CASSQAEDPRYSPLHF.

There are many counts of this clonotype. V and J are TRBV19 and TRBJ2-7; maybe TRBD1 (5 bases). The CDR3 has 12 residues. V was clipped by 4 bases and J by 2 bases, with 6 bases between them. Germline V CDR1 and CDR2: LNHDA, SQIVND (reference sequence). The CDR3 loop reads CASSTGTYEQYF. The CDR3 bases are TGTGCCAGTAGTACAGGGACCTACGAGCAGTACTTC. The full variable domain, rest sourced from reference TRBV19 and TRBJ2-7, is DGGITQSPKYLFRKEGQNVTLSCEQNLNHDAMYWYRQDPGQGLRLIYYSQIVNDFQKGDIAEGYSVSREKKESFPLTVTSAQKNPTAFYLCASSTGTYEQYFGPGTRLTVT.

There are a few counts of this clonotype. The chain carries TRBV28 and TRBJ2-1; 12 bases are a match to TRBD2. The V gene's germline CDR1 is MDHEN and CDR2 SYDVKM. The ends lost 6 bases at V and 7 bases at J; junction bases unmatched: 10. The length of the CDR3 is 16 residues. This CDR3 reads CASRPPLAGGPNEQFF. In DNA form, the CDR3 reads TGTGCCAGCAGGCCCCCCCTAGCGGGAGGGCCTAATGAGCAGTTCTTC.

As regards this clonotype: A read error is possible here, since a much larger clone lies one base away. The genes are TRBV7-3 and TRBJ2-1, with 9 bases that match TRBD2. The CDR3 totals 16 residues. V shed 1 base, J shed 9 bases, and the junction held 10 bases outside the gene matches. Germline lookup yields CDR1 SGHTA and CDR2 FQGTGA. This CDR3 is CASSLILTGGRGEQFF. In DNA, the CDR3 is TGTGCCAGCAGCTTAATCCTCACTGGCGGGAGGGGTGAGCAGTTCTTC.

The genes are TRBV28 and TRBJ2-7; 11 bases fit TRBD1. V shed 3 bases, J shed 3 bases, and the junction held 4 bases outside the gene matches. The V gene's germline CDR1 is MDHEN and CDR2 SYDVKM. The CDR3 length is 15 residues. CDR3 nucleotides: TGTGCCAGCAGTTTGTCCGGGACAGGGGGCTACGAGCAGTACTTC. Translating gives CASSLSGTGGYEQYF.

Only a few counts were recorded for this clonotype. The rearrangement joins TRBV3-1 to TRBJ2-1, with D tentatively TRBD2 (5 bases). The germline CDR1 and CDR2 sequences are LGHDT and YNNKEL (reference sequence). V gave up 3 bases and J gave up 4 bases, with 16 bases separating them. This CDR3 comprises 16 residues. In nucleotides, the CDR3 is TGTGCCAGCAGCCAGAAGGGCGGACTCCCTTACAATGAGCAGTTCTTC. Amino acid sequence: CASSQKGGLPYNEQFF.

This clonotype was seen repeatedly, ten times or more. V gene TRBV7-8 combines with J gene TRBJ2-3; possibly TRBD2 for D (6 bases). This CDR3 has 14 amino acids. The V and J ends lost 1 base and 9 bases respectively, with 14 bases between them. The V gene's germline CDR1 is SGHVS and CDR2 FQNEAQ. The CDR3 is CASSLGKRVGTQYF. The DNA of the CDR3 is TGTGCCAGCAGCTTAGGCAAGCGGGTAGGGACGCAGTATTTT. The entire variable domain, with the rest obtained from reference TRBV7-8 and TRBJ2-3, is as follows: GAGVSQSPRYKVAKRGQDVALRCDPISGHVSLFWYQQALGQGPEFLTYFQNEAQLDKSGLPSDRFFAERPEGSVSTLKIQRTQQEDSAVYLCASSLGKRVGTQYFGPGTRLTVL.

This clonotype was counted at least ten times. The chain carries TRBV6-6 and TRBJ1-3, with TRBD1 matching 10 bases. The V and J ends lost 7 bases and 4 bases, in that order; junction bases with no gene match: 13. In germline, CDR1 is MNHNY, CDR2 SVGAGI (reference sequence). The length of the CDR3 is 17 residues. The CDR3 here is CASKGQGNSKTGNTIYF. The CDR3 region has the DNA TGTGCCAGCAAGGGACAGGGGAATTCAAAAACGGGAAACACCATATATTTT.

This clonotype was seen many times. The chain carries TRBV24-1 and TRBJ2-3, with a tentative D call TRBD2 (6 bases). V shed 5 bases and J shed 2 bases, with 10 bases lying between them. The germline gives CDR1 KGHDR, CDR2 SFDVKD. The CDR3 totals 14 residues. The CDR3 here is CATSGAGNTDTQYF. The CDR3 bases are TGTGCCACCAGTGGAGCGGGCAACACAGATACGCAGTATTTT.